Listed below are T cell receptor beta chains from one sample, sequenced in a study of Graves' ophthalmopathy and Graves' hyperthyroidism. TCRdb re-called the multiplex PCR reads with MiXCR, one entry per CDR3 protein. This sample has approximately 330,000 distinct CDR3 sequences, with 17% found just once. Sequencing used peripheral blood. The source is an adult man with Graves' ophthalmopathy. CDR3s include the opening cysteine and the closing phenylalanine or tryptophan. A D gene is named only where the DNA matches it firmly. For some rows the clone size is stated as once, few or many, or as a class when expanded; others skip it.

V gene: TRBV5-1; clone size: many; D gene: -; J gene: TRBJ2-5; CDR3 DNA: TGCGCCAGCAGCAAATCGACAAGCCAAGAGACCCAGTACTTC; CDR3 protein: CASSKSTSQETQYF
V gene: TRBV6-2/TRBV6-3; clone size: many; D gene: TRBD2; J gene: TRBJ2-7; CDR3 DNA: TGTGCCAGCAAAAAGAGCGGGGGGAGTTCCTACGAGCAGTACTTC; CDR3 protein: CASKKSGGSSYEQYF
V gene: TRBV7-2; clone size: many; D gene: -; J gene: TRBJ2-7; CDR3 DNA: TGTGCCAGCAGCTTAGCGCTTGCGACTAACTACGAGCAGTACTTC; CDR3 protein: CASSLALATNYEQYF
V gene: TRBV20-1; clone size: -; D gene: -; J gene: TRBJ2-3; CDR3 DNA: TGCAGTGCTGGACTCAGCACAGATACGCAGTATTTT; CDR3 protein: CSAGLSTDTQYF
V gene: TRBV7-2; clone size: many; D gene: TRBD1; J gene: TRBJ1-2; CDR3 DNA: TGTGCCAGCAGCGCAGACAGGGGGCCAAACTATGGCTACACCTTC; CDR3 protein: CASSADRGPNYGYTF
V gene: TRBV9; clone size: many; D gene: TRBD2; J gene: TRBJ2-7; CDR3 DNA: TGTGCCAGCAGCCCACGGGACTACTCCTACGAGCAGTACTTC; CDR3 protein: CASSPRDYSYEQYF
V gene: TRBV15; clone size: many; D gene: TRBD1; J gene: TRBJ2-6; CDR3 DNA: TGTGCCACCAGCAGAGGAGACAGGGTACGCTCTGGGGCCAACGTCCTGACTTTC; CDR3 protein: CATSRGDRVRSGANVLTF
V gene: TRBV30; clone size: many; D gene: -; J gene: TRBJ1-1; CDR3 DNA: TGTGCCTGGAGTATTCGGGGGCCCACTGAAGCTTTCTTT; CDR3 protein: CAWSIRGPTEAFF
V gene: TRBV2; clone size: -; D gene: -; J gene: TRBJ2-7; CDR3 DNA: TGTGCCAGCAGGCTAGCCAGCGGGCAGTACTTC; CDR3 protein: CASRLASGQYF
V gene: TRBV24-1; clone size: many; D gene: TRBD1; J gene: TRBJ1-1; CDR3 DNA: TGTGCCACCAGTGATTTCGGAGGGACAGGGGGCGTAGGGAACACTGAAGCTTTCTTT; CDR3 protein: CATSDFGGTGGVGNTEAFF
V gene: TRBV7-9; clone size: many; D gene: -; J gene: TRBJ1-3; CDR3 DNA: TGTGCCAGCAGCAGACCCCAGGGCGGCAGGACTGGAAACACCATATATTTT; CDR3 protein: CASSRPQGGRTGNTIYF
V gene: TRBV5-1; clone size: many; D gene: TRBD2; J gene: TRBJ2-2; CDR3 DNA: TGCGCCAGCAGGACTAGCGGGTCGAACACCGGGGAGCTGTTTTTT; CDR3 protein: CASRTSGSNTGELFF
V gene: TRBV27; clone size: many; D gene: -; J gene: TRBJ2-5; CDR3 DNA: TGTGCCAGCAGTTTAGTCGGACAGCCCAAAGAGACCCAGTACTTC; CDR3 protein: CASSLVGQPKETQYF
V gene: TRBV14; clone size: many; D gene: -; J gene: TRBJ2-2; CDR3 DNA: TGTGCCAGCAGCCAAAGGGGCTGGGCCGGGGAGCTGTTTTTT; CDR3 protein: CASSQRGWAGELFF
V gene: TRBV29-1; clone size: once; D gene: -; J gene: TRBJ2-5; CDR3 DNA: TGCAGCGTTGGATCTGGGGGGATGGAAGAGACCCAGTACTTC; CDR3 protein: CSVGSGGMEETQYF
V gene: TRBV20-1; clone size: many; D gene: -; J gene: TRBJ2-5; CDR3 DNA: TGCAGTGCTAGTTCAAGGGCGGAGACCCAGTACTTC; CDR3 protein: CSASSRAETQYF
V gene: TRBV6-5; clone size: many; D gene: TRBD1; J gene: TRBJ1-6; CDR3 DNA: TGTGCCAGCAGTTACTCCATCGGAGCAGGGGGCAGTGCACCCCTCCACTTT; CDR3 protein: CASSYSIGAGGSAPLHF
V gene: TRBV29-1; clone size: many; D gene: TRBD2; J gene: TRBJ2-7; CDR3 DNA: TGCAGCGTCGTTCCGGGACTAGCGGAATACGAGCAGTACTTC; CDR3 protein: CSVVPGLAEYEQYF
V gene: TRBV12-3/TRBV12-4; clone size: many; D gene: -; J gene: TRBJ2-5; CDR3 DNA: TGTGCCAGCAGCCCTGGTGGCTTCGCGGAGACCCAGTACTTC; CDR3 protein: CASSPGGFAETQYF
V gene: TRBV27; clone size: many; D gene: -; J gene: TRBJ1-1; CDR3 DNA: TGTGCCAGCAGGAGGGAGAGGATGACGAACACTGAAGCTTTCTTT; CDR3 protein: CASRRERMTNTEAFF
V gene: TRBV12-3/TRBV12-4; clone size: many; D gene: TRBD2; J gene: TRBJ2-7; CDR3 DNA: TGTGCCAGCAGGAAGACTAGCGGGAAGTACGAGCAGTACTTC; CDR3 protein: CASRKTSGKYEQYF
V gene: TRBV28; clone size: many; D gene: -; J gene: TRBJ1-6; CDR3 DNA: TGTGCCAGCAGTTTCCGACAGCCTAATTCACCCCTCCACTTT; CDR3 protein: CASSFRQPNSPLHF